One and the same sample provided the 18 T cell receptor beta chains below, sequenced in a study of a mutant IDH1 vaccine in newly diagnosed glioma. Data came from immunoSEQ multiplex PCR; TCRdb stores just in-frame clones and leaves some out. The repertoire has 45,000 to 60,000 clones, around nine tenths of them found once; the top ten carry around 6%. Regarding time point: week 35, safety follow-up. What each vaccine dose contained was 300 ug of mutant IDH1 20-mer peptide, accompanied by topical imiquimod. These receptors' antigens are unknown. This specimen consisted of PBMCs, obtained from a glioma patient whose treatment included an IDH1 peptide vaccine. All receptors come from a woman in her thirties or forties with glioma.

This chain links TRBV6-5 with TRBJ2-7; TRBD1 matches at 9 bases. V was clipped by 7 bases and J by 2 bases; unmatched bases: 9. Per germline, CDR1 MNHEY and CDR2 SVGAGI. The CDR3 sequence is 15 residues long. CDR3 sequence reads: CASKARWTGAYEQYF. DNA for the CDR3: TGTGCCAGCAAAGCGCGGTGGACAGGGGCCTACGAGCAGTACTTC.

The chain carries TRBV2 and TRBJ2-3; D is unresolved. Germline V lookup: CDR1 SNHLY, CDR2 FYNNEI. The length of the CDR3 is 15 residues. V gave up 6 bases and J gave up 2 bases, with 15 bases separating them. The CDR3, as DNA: TGTGCCAGCAGAGGAACATTCACCTACACAGATACGCAGTATTTT. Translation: CASRGTFTYTDTQYF.

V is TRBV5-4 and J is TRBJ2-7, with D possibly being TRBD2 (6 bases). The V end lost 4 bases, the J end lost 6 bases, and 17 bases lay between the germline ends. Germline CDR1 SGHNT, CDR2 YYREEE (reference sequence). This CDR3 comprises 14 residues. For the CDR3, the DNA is TGTGCCAGCAGCCCCAAAAGCCAGGGAGGCGAGCAGTACTTC. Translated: CASSPKSQGGEQYF.

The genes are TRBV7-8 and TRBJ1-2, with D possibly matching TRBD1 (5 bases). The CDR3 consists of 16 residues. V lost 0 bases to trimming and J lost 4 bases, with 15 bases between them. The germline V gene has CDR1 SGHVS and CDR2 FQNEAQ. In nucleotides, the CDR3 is TGTGCCAGCAGCTTAGCCGCCGGCCTAGACAGCTATGGCTACACCTTC. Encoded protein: CASSLAAGLDSYGYTF.

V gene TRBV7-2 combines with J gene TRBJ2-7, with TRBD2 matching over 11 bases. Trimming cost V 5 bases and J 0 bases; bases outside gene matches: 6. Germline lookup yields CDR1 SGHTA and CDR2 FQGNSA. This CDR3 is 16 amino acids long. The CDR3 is CASSGKLAGASYEQYF. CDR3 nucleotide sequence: TGTGCCAGCAGCGGGAAACTAGCGGGGGCCTCCTACGAGCAGTACTTC.

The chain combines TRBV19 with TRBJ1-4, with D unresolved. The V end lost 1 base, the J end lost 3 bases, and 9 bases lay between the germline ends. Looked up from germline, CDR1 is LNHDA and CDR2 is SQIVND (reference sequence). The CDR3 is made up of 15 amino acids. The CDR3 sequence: CASSIGDVANEKLFF. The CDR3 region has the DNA TGTGCCAGTAGTATAGGAGACGTGGCTAATGAAAAACTGTTTTTT.

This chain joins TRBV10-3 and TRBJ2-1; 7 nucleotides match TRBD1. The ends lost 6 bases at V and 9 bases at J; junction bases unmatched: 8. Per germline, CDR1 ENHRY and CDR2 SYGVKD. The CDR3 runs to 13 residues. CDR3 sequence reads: CAISDRVEGEQFF. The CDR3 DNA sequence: TGTGCCATCAGCGACAGGGTAGAGGGTGAGCAGTTCTTC.

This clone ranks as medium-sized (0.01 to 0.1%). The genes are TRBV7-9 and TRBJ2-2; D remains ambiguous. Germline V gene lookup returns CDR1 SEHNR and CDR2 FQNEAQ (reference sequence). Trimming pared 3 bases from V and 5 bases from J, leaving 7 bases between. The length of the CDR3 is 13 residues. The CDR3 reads CASSLDVTGELFF. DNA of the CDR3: TGTGCCAGCAGCTTGGACGTGACCGGGGAGCTGTTTTTT.

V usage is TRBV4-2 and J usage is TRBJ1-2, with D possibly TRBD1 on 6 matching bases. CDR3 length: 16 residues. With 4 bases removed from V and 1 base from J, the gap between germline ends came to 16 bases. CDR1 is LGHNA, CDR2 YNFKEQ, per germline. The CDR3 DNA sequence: TGTGCCAGCAGCCGGACGACAGGTGAACTTAACTATGGCTACACCTTC. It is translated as CASSRTTGELNYGYTF.

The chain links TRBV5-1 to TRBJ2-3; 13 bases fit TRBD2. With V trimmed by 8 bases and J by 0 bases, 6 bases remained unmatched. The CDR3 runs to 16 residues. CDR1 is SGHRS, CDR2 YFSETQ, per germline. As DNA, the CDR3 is TGCGCCAGTAGACTAGCGGGGGGAGCAAGCACAGATACGCAGTATTTT. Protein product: CASRLAGGASTDTQYF.

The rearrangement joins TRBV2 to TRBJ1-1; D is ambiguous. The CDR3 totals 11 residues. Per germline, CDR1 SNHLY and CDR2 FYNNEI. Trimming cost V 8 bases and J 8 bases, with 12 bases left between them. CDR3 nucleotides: TGTGCCAGCTTGCTACAGACCGAAGCTTTCTTT. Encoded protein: CASLLQTEAFF.

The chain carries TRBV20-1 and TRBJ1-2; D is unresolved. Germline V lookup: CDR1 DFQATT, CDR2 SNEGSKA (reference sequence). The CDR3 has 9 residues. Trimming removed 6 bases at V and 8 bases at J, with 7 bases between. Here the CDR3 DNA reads TGCAGTGCGGGTCTGGGCTACACCTTC. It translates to CSAGLGYTF.

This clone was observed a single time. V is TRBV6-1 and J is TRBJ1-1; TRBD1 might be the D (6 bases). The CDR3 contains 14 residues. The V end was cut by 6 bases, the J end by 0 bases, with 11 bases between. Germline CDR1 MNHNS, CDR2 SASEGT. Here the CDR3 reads CASRHGQMNTEAFF. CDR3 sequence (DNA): TGTGCCAGCAGGCACGGACAGATGAACACTGAAGCTTTCTTT.

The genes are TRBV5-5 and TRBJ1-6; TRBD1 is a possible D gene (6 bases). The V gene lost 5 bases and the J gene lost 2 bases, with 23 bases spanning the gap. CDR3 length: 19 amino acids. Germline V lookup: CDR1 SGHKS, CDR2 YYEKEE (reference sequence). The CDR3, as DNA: TGTGCCAGCAGTTCCCAGCTCTCAACGGGGGCCACCTATAATTCACCCCTCCACTTT. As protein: CASSSQLSTGATYNSPLHF.

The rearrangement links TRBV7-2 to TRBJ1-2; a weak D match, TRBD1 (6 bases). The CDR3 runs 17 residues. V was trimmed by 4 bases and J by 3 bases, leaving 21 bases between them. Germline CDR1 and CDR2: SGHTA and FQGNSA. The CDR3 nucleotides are TGTGCCAGCAGCTCTCCAAGGCGAAGGGGGGCGGACTATGGCTACACCTTC. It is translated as CASSSPRRRGADYGYTF.

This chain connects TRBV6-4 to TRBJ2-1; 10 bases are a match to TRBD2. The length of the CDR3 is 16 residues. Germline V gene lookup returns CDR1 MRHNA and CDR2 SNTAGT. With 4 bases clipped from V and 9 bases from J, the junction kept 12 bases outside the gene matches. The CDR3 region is CASSATLGLAGGEQFF. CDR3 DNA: TGTGCCAGCAGTGCCACCCTGGGATTAGCGGGGGGTGAGCAGTTCTTC.

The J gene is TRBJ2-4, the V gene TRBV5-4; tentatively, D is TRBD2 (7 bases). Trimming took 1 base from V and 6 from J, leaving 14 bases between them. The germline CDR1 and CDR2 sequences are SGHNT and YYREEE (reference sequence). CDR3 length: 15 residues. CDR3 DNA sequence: TGTGCCAGCAGCTTGCCGGGGGGCCCGGGAAACATTCAGTACTTC. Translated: CASSLPGGPGNIQYF.

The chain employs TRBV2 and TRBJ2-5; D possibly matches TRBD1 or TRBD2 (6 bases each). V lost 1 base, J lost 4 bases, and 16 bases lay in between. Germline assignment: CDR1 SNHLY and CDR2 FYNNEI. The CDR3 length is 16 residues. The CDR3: CASSEEGVYGGETQYF. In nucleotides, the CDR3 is TGTGCCAGCAGTGAAGAGGGGGTTTACGGGGGAGAGACCCAGTACTTC. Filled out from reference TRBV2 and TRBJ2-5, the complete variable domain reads EPEVTQTPSHQVTQMGQEVILRCVPISNHLYFYWYRQILGQKVEFLVSFYNNEISEKSEIFDDQFSVERPDGSNFTLKIRSTKLEDSAMYFCASSEEGVYGGETQYFGPGTRLLVL.